This T cell receptor (beta chain) was identified in a study of blood T cell repertoires in COVID-19. For the study at large: Acute and convalescent COVID-19 samples came from the United States, Italy and Spain. From T cells, B-cell-depleted T cells, or PBMCs came the material, which was cDNA or gDNA.

The authors' processing: Quantification of nucleated cells was approximated via reference gene primer amplification. Using immunoSEQ multiplex PCR, the repertoire was profiled, and TCRdb retains in-frame clones only, with some absent. V, J and clone size are taken as reported in that table, and D and trimming were inferred from the DNA itself. Among around 300,000 clones listed, just under 90% were seen once. This clone was observed a single time. Seattle-derived patients entered the study during active infection and were followed longitudinally. Trimming took off 4 bases at V and 3 bases at J, with 8 bases between the two ends. The CDR3 has 12 amino acids. CDR1 and CDR2 (germline): SGHRS, YFSETQ.

The chain joins TRBV5-1 to TRBJ2-7, with D tentatively TRBD1 (5 bases). This TCR derives from a woman between 50 and 59 years old with COVID-19, enrolled during active disease. Source material: peripheral blood. This CDR3 reads CASSIDSYEQYF. CDR3 DNA sequence: TGCGCCAGCAGCATTGACAGCTACGAGCAGTACTTC.